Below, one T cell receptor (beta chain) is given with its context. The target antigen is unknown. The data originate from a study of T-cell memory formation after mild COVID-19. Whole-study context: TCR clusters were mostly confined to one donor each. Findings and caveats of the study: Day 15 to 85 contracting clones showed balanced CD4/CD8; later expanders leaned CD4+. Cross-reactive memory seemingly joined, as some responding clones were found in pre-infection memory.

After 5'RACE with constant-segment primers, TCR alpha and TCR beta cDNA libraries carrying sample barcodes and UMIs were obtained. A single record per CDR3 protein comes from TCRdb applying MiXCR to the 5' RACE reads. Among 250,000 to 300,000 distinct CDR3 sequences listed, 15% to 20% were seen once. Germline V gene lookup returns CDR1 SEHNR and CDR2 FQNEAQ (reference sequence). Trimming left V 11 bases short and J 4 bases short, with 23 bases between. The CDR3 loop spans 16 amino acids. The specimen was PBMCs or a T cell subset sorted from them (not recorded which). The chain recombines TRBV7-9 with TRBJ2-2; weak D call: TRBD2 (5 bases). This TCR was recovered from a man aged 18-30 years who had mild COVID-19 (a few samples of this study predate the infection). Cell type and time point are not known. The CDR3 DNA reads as TGTGCCGGCACCCCCGCGGGCTTCCGAGGCACCGGGGAGCTGTTTTTT. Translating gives CAGTPAGFRGTGELFF.